The 23 T cell receptor beta chains reported below all come from one sample, sequenced in a study of CD8 T cells in Susac syndrome (dated by TCRdb to about 2019). Library creation used the immunoSEQ multiplex PCR assay. RNA was extracted using the RNeasy kit, and about 0.45 to 1 ug of the RNA was reverse transcribed with random hexamers. TCRdb itself trimmed the public reads at Q25 with fastp, ran MiXCR and retained productive beta chains. All rows with the same CDR3 protein become a single entry with the most common DNA and genes. The sample table records 180,000 or so distinct CDR3 sequences; 90% to 96% of these occur just once. Clones ranked in the top ten supply roughly 0.095% of the sample. Input material: CD4+ T cells from PBMCs. Every receptor here comes from a human donor with multiple sclerosis.

The chain recombines TRBV5-4 with TRBJ2-3; 8 bases align to TRBD2. The CDR3 contains 14 residues. Germline trimming cut 6 bases from V and 1 base from J; bases unmatched to any gene: 4. The V gene's germline CDR1 is SGHNT and CDR2 YYREEE (reference sequence). The CDR3 nucleotides are TGTGCCAGCACCTCAGCGGGGGGCACAGATACGCAGTATTTT. It yields the protein CASTSAGGTDTQYF. The full variable domain, in which reference TRBV5-4 and TRBJ2-3 provide the parts outside the CDR3, is ETGVTQSPTHLIKTRGQQVTLRCSSQSGHNTVSWYQQALGQGPQFIFQYYREEENGRGNFPPRFSGLQFPNYSSELNVNALELDDSALYLCASTSAGGTDTQYFGPGTRLTVL.

This chain uses TRBV12-3 or TRBV12-4 with TRBJ2-7; D not certain. The V gene lost 3 bases and the J gene lost 4 bases, with 10 bases spanning the gap. CDR3 length: 13 residues. The CDR3 DNA reads TGTGCCAGCAGTTTGTCTGGGCTTTACGAGCAGTACTTC. The encoded protein is CASSLSGLYEQYF.

J is TRBJ2-1 and V is TRBV7-3, with 10 bases that match TRBD2. The CDR3 sequence is 15 residues long. J lost 4 bases, V lost 5 bases, and 5 bases had no gene match. Germline CDR1 reads SGHTA; CDR2 reads FQGTGA. The CDR3 reads CASSPLSGGYNEQFF. CDR3 coding DNA: TGTGCCAGCAGCCCCCTTAGCGGGGGGTACAATGAGCAGTTCTTC.

The chain is built from TRBV2 and TRBJ2-1; D remains unclear. The CDR3 is 13 residues long. Trimming pared 5 bases from V and 4 bases from J, leaving 9 bases between. In germline, CDR1 is SNHLY, CDR2 FYNNEI. The CDR3 DNA reads as TGTGCCAGCAGTACTACAGATTACAATGAGCAGTTCTTC. It yields the protein CASSTTDYNEQFF.

V gene TRBV9 combines with J gene TRBJ2-1; either TRBD1 or TRBD2 may supply D (6 bases each). Germline CDR1 and CDR2: SGDLS and YYNGEE. The CDR3 spans 15 residues. Trimming left V 6 bases short and J 6 bases short, with 19 bases between. The chain's CDR3 is CASNPTGRLSNEQFF. In DNA, the CDR3 is TGTGCCAGCAACCCCACAGGGAGGCTAAGCAATGAGCAGTTCTTC.

J is TRBJ2-7 and V is TRBV7-9; 9 bases fit TRBD2. The ends lost 6 bases at V and 0 bases at J; junction bases unmatched: 6. Germline V gene lookup returns CDR1 SEHNR and CDR2 FQNEAQ (reference sequence). The CDR3 loop spans 15 amino acids. The CDR3 spells CASRESGGYSYEQYF. CDR3 DNA sequence: TGTGCCAGCAGAGAGAGCGGGGGGTACTCCTACGAGCAGTACTTC. Full variable domain (outside the CDR3, taken from reference TRBV7-9 and TRBJ2-7): DTGVSQNPRHKITKRGQNVTFRCDPISEHNRLYWYRQTLGQGPEFLTYFQNEAQLEKSRLLSDRFSAERPKGSFSTLEIQRTEQGDSAMYLCASRESGGYSYEQYFGPGTRLTVT.

This rearrangement joins TRBV30 to TRBJ2-6, with a weak D call TRBD1 (6 bases). Trimming took 2 bases from V and 0 from J, leaving 14 bases between them. Germline lookup yields CDR1 GTSNPN and CDR2 SVGIG (reference sequence). This CDR3 spans 17 amino acids. The CDR3 coding sequence is TGTGCCTGGAGTCGCCGGACAGCTCTCTCTGGGGCCAACGTCCTGACTTTC. As protein: CAWSRRTALSGANVLTF.

The rearrangement joins TRBV29-1 to TRBJ2-5, with D perhaps matching TRBD1 (6 bases). Trimming removed 7 bases at V and 4 bases at J, with 10 bases between. The CDR3 runs to 11 residues. In germline, CDR1 is SQVTM, CDR2 ANQGSEA. DNA of the CDR3: TGCAGCGCTGGCAGGGGAGAGACCCAGTACTTC. This sequence encodes CSAGRGETQYF.

The V gene is TRBV9, the J gene TRBJ1-2, with D tentatively TRBD1 (5 bases). This CDR3 region has 14 residues. V gave up 0 bases and J gave up 7 bases, with 13 bases separating them. Germline V gene lookup returns CDR1 SGDLS and CDR2 YYNGEE. CDR3 protein: CASSVVGQSGGYTF. The CDR3 region has the DNA TGTGCCAGCAGCGTAGTGGGGCAAAGCGGTGGCTACACCTTC. The full variable domain, with the rest looked up from reference TRBV9 and TRBJ1-2, is DSGVTQTPKHLITATGQRVTLRCSPRSGDLSVYWYQQSLDQGLQFLIQYYNGEERAKGNILERFSAQQFPDLHSELNLSSLELGDSALYFCASSVVGQSGGYTFGSGTRLTVV.

The V call is TRBV20-1, the J call TRBJ2-4, with D possibly matching TRBD2 (5 bases). From germline, CDR1 is DFQATT and CDR2 SNEGSKA (reference sequence). CDR3 length equals 11 residues. The V gene lost 3 bases and the J gene lost 13 bases, with 13 bases spanning the gap. As DNA, the CDR3 is TGCAGTGCTAGGCAAGGACTCGTCCAGTACTTC. Its protein product is CSARQGLVQYF.

As DNA, the CDR3 is TGTGCCAGCAGCGTAGGTGGGACAGGAGTCTATGGCTACACCTTC. This translates into CASSVGGTGVYGYTF. V gene TRBV9 combines with J gene TRBJ1-2; 8 nucleotides align to TRBD1. V gave up 0 bases and J gave up 4 bases; unmatched junction bases: 5. The germline V gene encodes CDR1 SGDLS and CDR2 YYNGEE. This CDR3 comprises 15 residues.

The V and J genes are TRBV20-1 and TRBJ1-2; D possibly corresponds to TRBD1 (5 bases). The CDR3 loop spans 14 amino acids. Trimming took off 0 bases at V and 9 bases at J, with 17 bases between the two ends. Germline V CDR1 and CDR2: DFQATT, SNEGSKA (reference sequence). CDR3 sequence reads: CSARDWGDNWSYTF. CDR3 nucleotide sequence: TGCAGTGCTAGAGATTGGGGGGATAACTGGAGCTACACCTTC.

J is TRBJ1-2 and V is TRBV15, with no clear D. This CDR3 comprises 12 residues. In germline, CDR1 is LNHNV, CDR2 YYDKDF (reference sequence). The germline V and J ends were trimmed by 0 bases and 8 bases, with 7 bases remaining between them. The CDR3 spells CATSRDNLGYTF. In nucleotides, the CDR3 is TGTGCCACCAGCAGAGACAACCTCGGCTACACCTTC.

This chain uses TRBV28 with TRBJ2-1; D is possibly TRBD1 or TRBD2 (6 bases each). This CDR3 is built from 14 residues. Trimming left V 10 bases short and J 2 bases short, with 15 bases between. Germline lookup yields CDR1 MDHEN and CDR2 SYDVKM. The CDR3 sequence: CAISGGGTYNEQFF. The CDR3 DNA sequence: TGTGCCATCAGCGGAGGGGGGACCTACAATGAGCAGTTCTTC.

The genes are TRBV20-1 and TRBJ2-3, with D perhaps being TRBD1 or TRBD2 (5 bases each). Trimming cost V 0 bases and J 3 bases, with 16 bases left between them. The germline gives CDR1 DFQATT, CDR2 SNEGSKA (reference sequence). The CDR3 spans 16 residues. CDR3 region: CSARDGGRLKTDTQYF. The CDR3 DNA reads as TGCAGTGCTAGAGATGGGGGACGGCTGAAGACAGATACGCAGTATTTT.

The V and J genes are TRBV4-2 and TRBJ2-3, with a possible D match to TRBD2 (5 bases). The CDR3 is made up of 16 amino acids. The V gene lost 1 base and the J gene lost 2 bases, with 13 bases spanning the gap. Germline loops: CDR1 LGHNA, CDR2 YNFKEQ. The CDR3 is CASSQGGMGYTDTQYF. For the CDR3, the DNA is TGTGCCAGCAGCCAAGGAGGGATGGGTTACACAGATACGCAGTATTTT.

The chain uses TRBV3-1 and TRBJ2-7, with D unresolved. V lost 7 bases and J lost 0, with 13 bases in between. The V gene's germline CDR1 is LGHDT and CDR2 YNNKEL (reference sequence). The CDR3 is 14 amino acids. CDR3 coding DNA: TGTGCCAGCAAGGGATCTATGGGCTCCTACGAGCAGTACTTC. Translation: CASKGSMGSYEQYF.

The chain uses TRBV12-3 or TRBV12-4 and TRBJ1-2, with 11 nucleotides matching TRBD1. Unmatched junction bases numbered 9, after V lost 5 bases and J lost 4 bases. The CDR3 extends over 16 amino acids. The DNA of the CDR3 is TGTGCCAGCAGTCTCCGGGACAGGGGGTCCGGCTATGGCTACACCTTC. Translating it yields CASSLRDRGSGYGYTF.

V is TRBV9 and J is TRBJ2-7, with D possibly TRBD1 on 6 matching bases. V was clipped by 3 bases and J by 7 bases, with 11 bases between them. This CDR3 is 12 amino acids long. Germline V CDR1 and CDR2: SGDLS, YYNGEE. CDR3 in amino acids: CASSATTGEQYF. The CDR3 region has the DNA TGTGCCAGCAGCGCCACCACAGGGGAGCAGTACTTC.

The CDR3 loop is CASSLPGQGTEAFF. The CDR3 DNA is TGTGCCAGCAGCTTACCGGGACAGGGAACTGAAGCTTTCTTT. This chain connects TRBV7-2 to TRBJ1-1; 9 bases are shared with TRBD1. This CDR3 is 14 amino acids long. V lost 2 bases and J lost 5; bases outside the gene matches: 3. Germline V gene data show CDR1 as SGHTA and CDR2 as FQGNSA.

CDR3 DNA: TGTGCCAGCAGTTTATGGGGGGGTTACGAGCAGTACTTC. Amino acid sequence: CASSLWGGYEQYF. The rearrangement links TRBV28 to TRBJ2-1, with D possibly being TRBD2 (6 bases). The J call may not be correct, given that the DNA end is closer to TRBJ2-7. This CDR3 contains 13 residues. Germline-derived CDR1 and CDR2 are MDHEN and SYDVKM.

V gene TRBV4-2 combines with J gene TRBJ2-3; 7 bases are a match to TRBD1. In germline, CDR1 is LGHNA, CDR2 YNFKEQ. This CDR3 comprises 14 residues. The trim removed 5 bases at V and 4 bases at J, leaving 6 bases unmatched. CDR3: CASSANRGPDTQYF. CDR3 in DNA: TGTGCCAGCAGCGCAAACAGGGGTCCAGATACGCAGTATTTT.

V is TRBV24-1 and J is TRBJ1-5; D is unresolved. CDR3 length equals 17 residues. V lost 0 bases and J lost 5, with 16 bases in between. The germline CDR1 and CDR2 sequences are KGHDR and SFDVKD. The chain's CDR3 is CATSDLPRMWLYQPQHF. CDR3 coding DNA: TGTGCCACCAGTGATTTGCCCCGGATGTGGCTGTATCAGCCCCAGCATTTT.